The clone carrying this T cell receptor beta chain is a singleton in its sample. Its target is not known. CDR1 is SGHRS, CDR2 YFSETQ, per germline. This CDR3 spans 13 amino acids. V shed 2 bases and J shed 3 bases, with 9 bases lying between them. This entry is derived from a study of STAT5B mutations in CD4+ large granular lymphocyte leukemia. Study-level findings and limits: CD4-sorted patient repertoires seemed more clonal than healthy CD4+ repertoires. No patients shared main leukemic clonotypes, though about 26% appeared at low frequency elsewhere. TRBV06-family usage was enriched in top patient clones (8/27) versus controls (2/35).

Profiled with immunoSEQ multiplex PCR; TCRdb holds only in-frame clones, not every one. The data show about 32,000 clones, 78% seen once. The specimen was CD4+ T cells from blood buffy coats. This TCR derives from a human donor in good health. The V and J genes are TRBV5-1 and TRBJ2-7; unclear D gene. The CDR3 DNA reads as TGCGCCAGCAGCTTCGCCAGGCGCTACGAGCAGTACTTC. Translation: CASSFARRYEQYF.